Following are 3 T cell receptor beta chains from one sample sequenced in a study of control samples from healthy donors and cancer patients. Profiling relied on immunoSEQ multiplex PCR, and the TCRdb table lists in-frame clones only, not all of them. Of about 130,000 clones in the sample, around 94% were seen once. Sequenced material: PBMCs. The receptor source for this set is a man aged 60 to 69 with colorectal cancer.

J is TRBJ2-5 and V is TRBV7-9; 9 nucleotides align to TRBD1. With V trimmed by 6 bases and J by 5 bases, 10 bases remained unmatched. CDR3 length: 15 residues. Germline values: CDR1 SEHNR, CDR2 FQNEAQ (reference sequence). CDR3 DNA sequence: TGTGCCAGCAGTCTCCAACAACAGGGGGCGGAGACCCAGTACTTC. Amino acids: CASSLQQQGAETQYF.

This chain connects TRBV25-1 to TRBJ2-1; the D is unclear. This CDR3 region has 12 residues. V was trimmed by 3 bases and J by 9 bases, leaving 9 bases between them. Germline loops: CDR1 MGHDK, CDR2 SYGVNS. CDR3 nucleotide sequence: TGTGCCAGCAGTGAGACGGTCCGTGAGCAGTTCTTC. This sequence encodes CASSETVREQFF.

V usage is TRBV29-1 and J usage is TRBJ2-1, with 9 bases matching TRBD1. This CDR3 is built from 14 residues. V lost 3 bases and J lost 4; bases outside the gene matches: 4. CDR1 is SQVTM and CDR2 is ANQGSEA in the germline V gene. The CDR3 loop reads CSVETGGYYNEQFF. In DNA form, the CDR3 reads TGCAGCGTTGAGACAGGGGGGTATTACAATGAGCAGTTCTTC.